These 8 T cell receptor beta chains were sequenced from one sample in a study of T cell repertoires in cytomegalovirus infection (dated by TCRdb to the late 2010s). For sequencing, an Illumina HiSeq 1500 was employed. Using fastp at Q25 and MiXCR, TCRdb reprocessed the public reads and kept productive beta chains. Each entry is one CDR3 protein sequence, shown with its most common DNA and genes. In this sample the table shows approximately 250,000 distinct CDR3 sequences, 9.1% of which occur a single time. Over 13% of the sample belongs to the ten largest clones. Sequenced: PBMCs. Receptor source: a human donor in good health (CMV status not recorded). Some clones in this sample may be carry-over from other donors' samples.

This clonotype was picked up many times. The rearrangement joins TRBV6-2 or TRBV6-3 to TRBJ1-5, with 7 nucleotides matching TRBD1. This CDR3 is built from 13 residues. Trimming cost V 6 bases and J 7 bases; bases outside gene matches: 6. The germline CDR1 and CDR2 sequences are MNHEY and SVGEGT. CDR3 amino acids: CASRVQQGQPQHF. Here the CDR3 DNA reads TGTGCCAGCAGGGTGCAACAGGGGCAGCCCCAGCATTTT.

There are many counts of this clonotype. This chain connects TRBV7-8 to TRBJ2-7; TRBD1 matches at 8 bases. The V and J ends lost 4 bases and 0 bases, in that order; junction bases with no gene match: 14. Germline-derived CDR1 and CDR2 are SGHVS and FQNEAQ. The CDR3 spans 18 residues. CDR3 nucleotides: TGTGCCAGCAGCTCGAAACGATCGACAGGGGTTGGCTCCTACGAGCAGTACTTC. This translates into CASSSKRSTGVGSYEQYF.

The rearrangement uses TRBV7-2 and TRBJ2-1; D might be TRBD1 (6 bases). The germline V gene has CDR1 SGHTA and CDR2 FQGNSA. V dropped 3 bases and J dropped 4 bases, with 10 bases sitting between them. The CDR3 contains 14 residues. The CDR3 region has the DNA TGTGCCAGCAGCTTGACAAGGGGGTACAATGAGCAGTTCTTC. Translating gives CASSLTRGYNEQFF.

This clonotype was seen ten or more times. This chain joins TRBV7-2 and TRBJ2-2; 7 bases agree with TRBD1. The germline V gene encodes CDR1 SGHTA and CDR2 FQGNSA. The J segment lost 1 base and the V segment lost 3 bases, leaving 5 bases of the junction unmatched. The CDR3 spans 16 residues. The CDR3 bases are TGTGCCAGCAGCTTCACCGGGACAGTGAACACCGGGGAGCTGTTTTTT. Its protein product is CASSFTGTVNTGELFF.

The genes are TRBV7-9 and TRBJ2-7, with D maybe TRBD1 (6 bases). In germline, CDR1 is SEHNR, CDR2 FQNEAQ (reference sequence). V was clipped by 5 bases and J by 5 bases, with 16 bases between them. The CDR3 spans 14 residues. CDR3 nucleotides: TGTGCCAGCAGCCCGGGACAATGGATGGACGAGCAGTACTTC. This encodes CASSPGQWMDEQYF.

The V and J genes are TRBV7-9 and TRBJ2-7, with D unresolved. Germline CDR1 SEHNR, CDR2 FQNEAQ (reference sequence). V was pared by 5 bases and J by 4 bases, with 9 bases between. The CDR3 loop spans 12 amino acids. The CDR3 here is CASSPPGYEQYF. The CDR3 bases are TGTGCCAGCAGCCCCCCCGGATACGAGCAGTACTTC.

The genes are TRBV28 and TRBJ1-2; 8 bases are shared with TRBD1. The CDR3 totals 13 residues. Germline-derived CDR1 and CDR2 are MDHEN and SYDVKM. J gave up 11 bases and V 6 bases, and 11 bases lay outside the gene matches. The CDR3 sequence is CASSQGDRLGYTF. CDR3 DNA: TGTGCCAGCAGCCAAGGGGACAGGTTGGGGTACACCTTC.

This clonotype was counted at least ten times. The V call is TRBV12-3 or TRBV12-4, the J call TRBJ1-1; a possible D gene is TRBD1 (6 bases). V lost 7 bases, J lost 1 base, and 16 bases lay in between. The CDR3 covers 15 residues. The CDR3 bases are TGTGCCAGCAAAAGAGAGGCGGACAGGAACACTGAAGCTTTCTTT. Translated: CASKREADRNTEAFF.